This TCR beta chain originates from a study of T and B cells in COVID-19 patients. The overall study: Median age was approximately 35 years in the recovered cohort and about 67 years in the active-infection cohort. Critical illness requiring mechanical ventilation or extracorporeal membrane oxygenation affected three fifths of the roughly 20 active-infection patients. Study outcomes and limitations: In COVID-19 patients, T cell receptor beta variable and joining gene use was reportedly strongly skewed. At recovery TRB diversity and richness exceeded healthy donors, after highly clonal active COVID-19 repertoires.

Multiplex PCR with BIOMED2 TRB-A/B primer pools amplified TRB rearrangements. One entry per CDR3 protein, called by TCRdb with MiXCR from the multiplex PCR reads. Here the sample spans approximately 3,000 distinct CDR3 sequences, over 20% being singletons. Blood genomic DNA input for TRB amplification was 250-500 ng. This CDR3 comprises 13 residues. By proportion, this clonotype is medium-sized (0.01 to 0.1%). Its specificity is not known. The junction and the germline gene differ at one end; a read error may be behind it. The sample comprised blood. The clonotype was recovered from a human donor with active COVID-19. V usage is TRBV12-3 or TRBV12-4 and J usage is TRBJ2-2; weak D call: TRBD1 (7 bases). CDR3 protein: CASSPSWQGGLFF. For the CDR3, the DNA is TGTGCCAGCAGTCCTTCGTGGCAGGGGGGGCTGTTTTTT.